One sample yielded the 24 T cell receptor beta chains listed below, sequenced in a study of T-cell memory formation after mild COVID-19 (dated by TCRdb to the early 2020s). To prepare the library, 5' RACE was applied. The reads were generated on an Illumina NovaSeq 6000. Clones were called with MiXCR by TCRdb after fastp trimmed the public reads at Q25, and only in-frame beta chains were retained. Rows with one shared CDR3 protein collapse into an entry with the most common genes and DNA. The sample table records 95,000 to 120,000 distinct CDR3 sequences; 22% of these occur just once. Jointly, the top ten make up approximately 40% of the sample. The sequenced sample was PBMCs or a T cell subset sorted from them (not recorded which). These receptor sequences come from a man younger than 35 who had mild COVID-19 (a few samples of this study predate the infection). The sample titles of this study are shuffled in the database, so cell type and time point are left out; the donor was told from shared clones.

A few counts support this clonotype. This chain joins TRBV4-1 and TRBJ2-7, with 12 bases that match TRBD2. Germline CDR1 MGHRA, CDR2 YSYEKL. V trimming: 1 base; J trimming: 7 bases; junction bases outside the gene matches: 5. The CDR3 covers 15 residues. The CDR3 DNA follows: TGCGCCAGCAGCCAAGCCCTAGCGGGGGGGTTTGAGCAGTACGTC. It is translated as CASSQALAGGFEQYV.

V is TRBV7-9 and J is TRBJ2-7; the match to TRBD2 covers 8 bases. The trim removed 1 base at V and 1 base at J, leaving 6 bases unmatched. The CDR3 is 16 residues long. The germline V gene has CDR1 SEHNR and CDR2 FQNEAQ (reference sequence). CDR3 coding DNA: TGTGCCAGCAGCTTAGTGCTAGCGGGTCGTTCCTACGAGCAGTACTTC. Translated, it gives CASSLVLAGRSYEQYF.

This chain connects TRBV20-1 to TRBJ1-1; the D is unclear. CDR1 and CDR2 (germline): DFQATT, SNEGSKA (reference sequence). Trimming shortened V by 4 bases and J by 1 base, and 19 bases separated the two germline ends. The CDR3 spans 16 residues. The DNA for the CDR3 is TGCAGTGCTACCGGACGACATGCGCTAAAGAACACTGAAGCTTTCTTT. As protein: CSATGRHALKNTEAFF.

V is TRBV24-1 and J is TRBJ2-1; D is ambiguous. The CDR3 sequence is 12 residues long. The germline CDR1 and CDR2 sequences are KGHDR and SFDVKD. The V gene lost 3 bases and the J gene lost 3 bases, with 2 bases spanning the gap. The CDR3 is CATSDLYNEQFF. In DNA form, the CDR3 reads TGTGCCACCAGTGATCTCTACAATGAGCAGTTCTTC.

The chain links TRBV4-1 to TRBJ2-2; no clear D. Trimming stripped 2 bases from V and 5 bases from J, with 6 bases between. The germline gives CDR1 MGHRA, CDR2 YSYEKL. The CDR3 sequence is 13 residues long. CDR3 region: CASSQRVTGELFF. The CDR3 nucleotides read TGCGCCAGCAGCCAACGTGTAACCGGGGAGCTGTTTTTT.

This clonotype was counted many times. The V and J genes are TRBV20-1 and TRBJ1-1; tentatively, D is TRBD1 (6 bases). Trimming stripped 6 bases from V and 3 bases from J, with 17 bases between. The germline gives CDR1 DFQATT, CDR2 SNEGSKA (reference sequence). The CDR3 is 14 residues long. The chain's CDR3 is CSARMGHRDTEAFF. CDR3 coding DNA: TGCAGTGCGCGAATGGGGCACAGGGACACTGAAGCTTTCTTT.

This clonotype has a handful of counts. The CDR3 region has the DNA TGTGCCAGCCGGCATGTCGGGAGCAATCAGCCCCAGCATTTT. Translation gives CASRHVGSNQPQHF. V and J are TRBV27 and TRBJ1-5; D is unresolved. CDR1 is MNHEY and CDR2 is SMNVEV in the germline V gene (reference sequence). V was pared by 8 bases and J by 1 base, with 12 bases between. This CDR3 is built from 14 residues.

This clonotype has a handful of counts. The rearrangement uses TRBV7-3 and TRBJ2-1; TRBD1 matches at 7 bases. Per germline, CDR1 SGHTA and CDR2 FQGTGA. CDR3 size: 13 residues. The V segment lost 10 bases and the J segment 3 bases; nucleotides outside the gene matches: 6. The CDR3 DNA sequence: TGTGCCACCGGTCAGGGGGTCTACAATGAGCAGTTCTTC. Residues: CATGQGVYNEQFF. The full variable domain, rest sourced from reference TRBV7-3 and TRBJ2-1, is GAGVSQTPSNKVTEKGKYVELRCDPISGHTALYWYRQSLGQGPEFLIYFQGTGAADDSGLPNDRFFAVRPEGSVSTLKIQRTERGDSAVYLCATGQGVYNEQFFGPGTRLTVL.

V is TRBV27 and J is TRBJ1-6, with 8 bases identical to TRBD1. The germline V gene encodes CDR1 MNHEY and CDR2 SMNVEV (reference sequence). V shed 4 bases, J shed 6 bases, and the junction held 5 bases outside the gene matches. This CDR3 comprises 15 residues. In DNA, the CDR3 is TGTGCCAGCAGTTCCCTGGGACAGGCTAATTCACCCCTCCACTTT. Protein product: CASSSLGQANSPLHF.

The chain employs TRBV7-6 and TRBJ1-6, with D possibly being TRBD1 (5 bases). V was pared by 5 bases and J by 9 bases, with 23 bases between. The germline V gene has CDR1 SGHVS and CDR2 FNYEAQ. This CDR3 spans 17 amino acids. CDR3 DNA: TGTGCCAGCAGCCACCGGCGCTGGCTAGGGGCCGGTTCACCCCTCCACTTT. Its translation is CASSHRRWLGAGSPLHF.

The CDR3 bases are TGCAGCGTTACCTACTCGAGGGACACCCACCAAGAGACCCAGTACTTC. As protein: CSVTYSRDTHQETQYF. The gene calls are TRBV29-1 and TRBJ2-5; D possibly corresponds to TRBD1 (6 bases). This CDR3 comprises 16 residues. The germline V gene has CDR1 SQVTM and CDR2 ANQGSEA. Trimming removed 5 bases at V and 0 bases at J, with 19 bases between.

This clonotype was detected ten times or more. The CDR3 region is CASSLSRDHQETQYF. The CDR3 nucleotides read TGTGCCAGCAGCTTATCCCGGGACCACCAAGAGACCCAGTACTTC. The chain carries TRBV11-3 and TRBJ2-5, with D perhaps assigned TRBD1 or TRBD2 (5 bases each). Trimming cost V 2 bases and J 0 bases, with 10 bases left between them. CDR3 length: 15 residues. From germline, CDR1 is SGHNT and CDR2 YENEEA.

The V and J genes are TRBV5-1 and TRBJ1-1, with D hard to call. Germline V gene data show CDR1 as SGHRS and CDR2 as YFSETQ. The V end was cut by 4 bases, the J end by 6 bases, with 16 bases between. The CDR3 is 14 amino acids. Here the CDR3 reads CASSLGRADPEAFF. The CDR3 DNA is TGCGCCAGCAGCCTCGGAAGGGCAGACCCTGAAGCTTTCTTT.

The gene calls are TRBV6-5 and TRBJ1-2; 7 nucleotides align to TRBD1. Germline CDR1 and CDR2: MNHEY and SVGAGI. The CDR3 loop spans 14 amino acids. With 6 bases clipped from V and 5 bases from J, the junction kept 9 bases outside the gene matches. Written as DNA, the CDR3 is TGTGCCAGCAGAGAGGGACAGACCCTATATGGCTACACCTTC. As protein: CASREGQTLYGYTF.

The genes are TRBV6-5 and TRBJ2-1; perhaps D is TRBD1 or TRBD2 (5 bases each). CDR3 length: 14 amino acids. CDR1 and CDR2 from the germline V gene are MNHEY and SVGAGI. Trimming pared 5 bases from V and 0 bases from J, leaving 8 bases between. The CDR3 sequence is CASSPGSSYNEQFF. For the CDR3, the DNA is TGTGCCAGCAGTCCAGGGAGCTCCTACAATGAGCAGTTCTTC.

J is TRBJ2-1 and V is TRBV5-1; possibly TRBD2 for D (7 bases). Germline V CDR1 and CDR2: SGHRS, YFSETQ. This CDR3 region has 17 residues. Between the trimmed V and J ends, which lost 4 bases and 5 bases, there was a span of 22 bases. In DNA form, the CDR3 reads TGCGCCAGCAGCCCTCTCCCTTCCGGGGGGCCCCACAATGAGCAGTTCTTC. Its protein is CASSPLPSGGPHNEQFF. The full variable domain, rest sourced from reference TRBV5-1 and TRBJ2-1, is KAGVTQTPRYLIKTRGQQVTLSCSPISGHRSVSWYQQTPGQGLQFLFEYFSETQRNKGNFPGRFSGRQFSNSRSEMNVSTLELGDSALYLCASSPLPSGGPHNEQFFGPGTRLTVL.

The J gene is TRBJ1-5, the V gene TRBV28; D is unclear. This CDR3 has 14 residues. The germline V and J ends were trimmed by 1 base and 6 bases, with 10 bases remaining between them. Germline values: CDR1 MDHEN, CDR2 SYDVKM. The CDR3 reads CASSLLGFSQPQHF. The CDR3 DNA is TGTGCCAGCAGTTTATTGGGGTTTAGTCAGCCCCAGCATTTT.

The chain joins TRBV6-5 to TRBJ2-2, with D possibly matching TRBD1 (6 bases). V dropped 7 bases and J dropped 7 bases, with 7 bases sitting between them. This CDR3 is 11 amino acids long. Germline CDR1 and CDR2: MNHEY and SVGAGI. As DNA, the CDR3 is TGTGCCAGCACCAGGGGCGGGGAGCTGTTTTTT. Residues: CASTRGGELFF.

The J gene is TRBJ1-1, the V gene TRBV29-1, with D possibly being TRBD1 (6 bases). V gave up 3 bases and J gave up 8 bases, with 7 bases separating them. Germline loops: CDR1 SQVTM, CDR2 ANQGSEA. This CDR3 spans 10 amino acids. DNA for the CDR3: TGCAGCGTTGAGGGACACGAAGCTTTCTTT. Encoded protein: CSVEGHEAFF.

The chain carries TRBV7-6 and TRBJ1-2; no firm D call. Germline V gives CDR1 SGHVS, CDR2 FNYEAQ. This CDR3 has 15 residues. The V gene lost 0 bases and the J gene lost 6 bases, with 14 bases spanning the gap. In DNA, the CDR3 is TGTGCCAGCAGCTTAGCTTTGGGCAACCCGGATGGCTACACCTTC. Translation: CASSLALGNPDGYTF.

The chain employs TRBV3-1 and TRBJ1-1; D remains unclear. Trimming stripped 0 bases from V and 7 bases from J, with 9 bases between. CDR1 is LGHDT and CDR2 is YNNKEL in the germline V gene (reference sequence). This CDR3 spans 13 amino acids. The CDR3, as DNA: TGTGCCAGCAGCCAAGATCGGAGGGTTGAAGCTTTCTTT. Protein sequence: CASSQDRRVEAFF. The full variable domain, completed using reference TRBV3-1 and TRBJ1-1, is DTAVSQTPKYLVTQMGNDKSIKCEQNLGHDTMYWYKQDSKKFLKIMFSYNNKELIINETVPNRFSPKSPDKAHLNLHINSLELGDSAVYFCASSQDRRVEAFFGQGTRLTVV.

The V and J genes are TRBV6-2 or TRBV6-3 and TRBJ1-5; TRBD1 aligns across 7 bases. Germline CDR1 and CDR2: MNHEY and SVGEGT. CDR3 length: 14 amino acids. Germline trimming cut 0 bases from V and 7 bases from J; bases unmatched to any gene: 3. CDR3 sequence reads: CASSYSAGGQPQHF. In DNA form, the CDR3 reads TGTGCCAGCAGTTACTCGGCAGGGGGACAGCCCCAGCATTTT.

CDR3 region: CASSPLGLALGQYF. In DNA, the CDR3 is TGTGCCAGCAGTCCCCTAGGGTTAGCCCTCGGGCAGTACTTC. V is TRBV12-3 or TRBV12-4 and J is TRBJ2-5; D is ambiguous. The CDR3 extends over 14 amino acids. Deletions cut 5 bases from V and 11 bases from J, with 21 bases between.

Only a few counts were recorded for this clonotype. The chain uses TRBV7-2 and TRBJ2-7; D is ambiguous. CDR3 length equals 12 residues. Germline assignment: CDR1 SGHTA and CDR2 FQGNSA. The V end was cut by 3 bases, the J end by 3 bases, with 6 bases between. The CDR3 region is CASSLYLYEQYF. CDR3 DNA: TGTGCCAGCAGCTTGTACCTCTACGAGCAGTACTTC.